This TCR beta chain was captured by sequencing in a study of blood T cell repertoires in COVID-19. The CDR3 loop spans 14 amino acids. Per the germline V gene, CDR1 is SGHTA and CDR2 is FQGNSA. Trimming left V 1 base short and J 1 base short, with 4 bases between. Libraries were prepared by immunoSEQ multiplex PCR; TCRdb keeps only in-frame clonotypes and omits some of them. The sample lists more than 250,000 clones; more than 75% were seen once. This clone has a single count. This clonotype was obtained from a woman aged 50 to 60 with acute or convalescent COVID-19. The specimen was peripheral blood. The V call is TRBV7-2, the J call TRBJ2-2; D is unclear. The CDR3 loop reads CASSLDWNTGELFF. DNA of the CDR3: TGTGCCAGCAGCTTAGACTGGAACACCGGGGAGCTGTTTTTT.